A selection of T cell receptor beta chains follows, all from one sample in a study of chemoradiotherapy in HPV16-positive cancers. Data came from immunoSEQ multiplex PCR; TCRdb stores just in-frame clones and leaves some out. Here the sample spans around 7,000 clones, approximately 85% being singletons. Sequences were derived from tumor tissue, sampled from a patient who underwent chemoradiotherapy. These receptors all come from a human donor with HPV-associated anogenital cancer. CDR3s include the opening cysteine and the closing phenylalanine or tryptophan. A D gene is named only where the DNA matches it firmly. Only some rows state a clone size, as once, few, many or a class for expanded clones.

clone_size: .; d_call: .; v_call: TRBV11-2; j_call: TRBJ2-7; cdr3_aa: CASSSTYWGYEQYF; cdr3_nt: TGTGCCAGCAGCTCTACGTATTGGGGGTACGAGCAGTACTTC
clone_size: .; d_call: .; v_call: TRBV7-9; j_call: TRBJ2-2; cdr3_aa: CASSSLRRPGELFF; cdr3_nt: TGTGCCAGCAGCTCCCTCCGACGACCCGGGGAGCTGTTTTTT
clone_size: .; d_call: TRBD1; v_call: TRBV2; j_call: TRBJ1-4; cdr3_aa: CASTGTGAGEKLFF; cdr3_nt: TGTGCCAGCACTGGGACAGGGGCTGGAGAAAAACTGTTTTTT
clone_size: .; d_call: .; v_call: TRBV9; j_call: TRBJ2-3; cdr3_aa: CASSVAPADTQYF; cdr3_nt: TGTGCCAGCAGCGTAGCGCCCGCAGATACGCAGTATTTT
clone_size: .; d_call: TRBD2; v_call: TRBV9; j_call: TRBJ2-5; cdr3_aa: CASSLSTSVETQYF; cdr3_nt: TGTGCCAGCAGCCTAAGTACTAGCGTAGAGACCCAGTACTTC
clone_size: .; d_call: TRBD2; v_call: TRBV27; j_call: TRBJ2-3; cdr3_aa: CASSPGRTRHTQYF; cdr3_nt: TGTGCCAGCAGCCCCGGGAGGACGCGTCATACGCAGTATTTT
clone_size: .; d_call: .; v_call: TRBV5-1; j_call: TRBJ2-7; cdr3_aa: CASSIPRGQVSEQYF; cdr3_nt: TGCGCCAGCAGCATCCCACGGGGCCAGGTATCCGAGCAGTACTTC
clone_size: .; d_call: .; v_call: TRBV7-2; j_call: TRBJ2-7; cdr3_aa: CASSLVHPSFEQYF; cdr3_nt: TGTGCCAGCAGCTTAGTCCACCCTTCTTTTGAGCAGTACTTC
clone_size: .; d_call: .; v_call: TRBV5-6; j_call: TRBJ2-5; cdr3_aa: CASSLSGLEETQYF; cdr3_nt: TGTGCCAGCAGCTTGTCCGGGTTGGAGGAGACCCAGTACTTC
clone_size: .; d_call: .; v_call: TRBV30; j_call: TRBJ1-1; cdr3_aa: CAWSVSPEAFF; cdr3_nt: TGTGCCTGGAGTGTTAGTCCAGAAGCTTTCTTT
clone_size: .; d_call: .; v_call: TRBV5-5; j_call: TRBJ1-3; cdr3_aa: CASSLAPDPGNTIYF; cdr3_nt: TGTGCCAGCAGCTTGGCCCCGGATCCTGGAAACACCATATATTTT
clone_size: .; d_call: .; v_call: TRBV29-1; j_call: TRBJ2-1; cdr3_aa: CSASHSGSYNEQFF; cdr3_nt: TGCAGCGCTTCTCACTCTGGCTCCTACAATGAGCAGTTCTTC
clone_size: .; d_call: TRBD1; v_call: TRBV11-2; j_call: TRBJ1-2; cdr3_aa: CASSSGQVGGYTF; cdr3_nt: TGTGCCAGCAGCTCAGGACAGGTCGGGGGCTACACCTTC
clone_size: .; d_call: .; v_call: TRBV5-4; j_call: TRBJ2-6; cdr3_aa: CASSSTATGSGANVLTF; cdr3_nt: TGTGCCAGCAGCTCAACGGCCACAGGGTCTGGGGCCAACGTCCTGACTTTC
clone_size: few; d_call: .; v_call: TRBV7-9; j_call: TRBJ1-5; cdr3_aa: CASSVGHSGGNQPQHF; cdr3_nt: TGTGCCAGCAGCGTGGGGCACTCAGGGGGCAATCAGCCCCAGCATTTT
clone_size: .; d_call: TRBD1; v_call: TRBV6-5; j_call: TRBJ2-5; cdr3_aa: CASSASGTEYETQYF; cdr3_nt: TGTGCCAGCAGTGCGTCCGGGACAGAATACGAGACCCAGTACTTC
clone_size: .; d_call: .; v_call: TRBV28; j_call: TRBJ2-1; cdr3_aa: CASRLGQGSYNEQFF; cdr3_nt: TGTGCCAGCAGACTCGGGCAGGGCTCCTACAATGAGCAGTTCTTC
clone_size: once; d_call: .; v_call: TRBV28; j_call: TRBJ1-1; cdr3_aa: CASSLFQNTEAFF; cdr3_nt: TGTGCCAGCAGTTTATTCCAGAACACTGAAGCTTTCTTT
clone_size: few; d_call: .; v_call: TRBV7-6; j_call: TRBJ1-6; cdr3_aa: CASSPGGNSPLHF; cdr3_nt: TGTGCCAGCAGCCCCGGGGGGAATTCACCCCTCCACTTT
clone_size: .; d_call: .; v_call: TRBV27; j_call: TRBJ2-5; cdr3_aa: CASSPGTGKRPQYF; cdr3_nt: TGTGCCAGCAGCCCCGGGACGGGGAAGAGACCCCAGTACTTC
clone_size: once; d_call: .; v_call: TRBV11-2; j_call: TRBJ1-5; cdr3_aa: CASSLGGGNQPQHF; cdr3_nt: TGTGCCAGCAGCTTAGGGGGGGGCAATCAGCCCCAGCATTTT
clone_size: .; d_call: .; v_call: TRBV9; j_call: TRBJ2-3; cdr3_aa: CASSALVTDTQYF; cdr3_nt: TGTGCCAGCAGCGCGCTGGTCACAGATACGCAGTATTTT
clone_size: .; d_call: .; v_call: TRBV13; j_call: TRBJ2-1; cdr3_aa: CASSLTGEGKVEQFF; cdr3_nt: TGTGCCAGCAGCTTAACCGGAGAAGGTAAGGTTGAGCAGTTCTTC
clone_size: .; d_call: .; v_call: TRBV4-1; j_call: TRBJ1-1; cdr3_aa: CASSQEVGIGVNTEAFF; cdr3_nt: TGCGCCAGCAGCCAAGAGGTGGGAATAGGGGTGAACACTGAAGCTTTCTTT
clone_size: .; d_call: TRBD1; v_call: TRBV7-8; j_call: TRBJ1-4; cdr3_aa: CASRMTGGGEKLFF; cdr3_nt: TGTGCCAGCAGGATGACAGGGGGAGGTGAAAAACTGTTTTTT
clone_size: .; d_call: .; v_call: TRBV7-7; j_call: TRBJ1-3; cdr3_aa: CASSLGAPGSGNTIYF; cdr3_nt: TGTGCCAGCAGCTTAGGAGCACCGGGTTCTGGAAACACCATATATTTT
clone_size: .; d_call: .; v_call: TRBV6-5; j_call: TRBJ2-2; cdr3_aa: CASSKQGSNGELFF; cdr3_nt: TGTGCCAGCAGCAAACAGGGAAGTAACGGGGAGCTGTTTTTT
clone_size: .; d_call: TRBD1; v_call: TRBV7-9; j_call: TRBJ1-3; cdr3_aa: CASSKQGASGNTIYF; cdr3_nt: TGTGCCAGCAGTAAACAGGGGGCTTCTGGAAACACCATATATTTT
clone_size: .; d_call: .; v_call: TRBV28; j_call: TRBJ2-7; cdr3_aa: CASSTRPGRGPSSYEQYF; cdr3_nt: TGTGCCAGCAGCACCCGACCGGGGCGGGGTCCGAGCTCCTACGAGCAGTACTTC
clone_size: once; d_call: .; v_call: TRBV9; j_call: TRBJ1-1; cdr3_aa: CASSATGTPTEAFF; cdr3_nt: TGTGCCAGCAGCGCAACAGGTACCCCCACTGAAGCTTTCTTT